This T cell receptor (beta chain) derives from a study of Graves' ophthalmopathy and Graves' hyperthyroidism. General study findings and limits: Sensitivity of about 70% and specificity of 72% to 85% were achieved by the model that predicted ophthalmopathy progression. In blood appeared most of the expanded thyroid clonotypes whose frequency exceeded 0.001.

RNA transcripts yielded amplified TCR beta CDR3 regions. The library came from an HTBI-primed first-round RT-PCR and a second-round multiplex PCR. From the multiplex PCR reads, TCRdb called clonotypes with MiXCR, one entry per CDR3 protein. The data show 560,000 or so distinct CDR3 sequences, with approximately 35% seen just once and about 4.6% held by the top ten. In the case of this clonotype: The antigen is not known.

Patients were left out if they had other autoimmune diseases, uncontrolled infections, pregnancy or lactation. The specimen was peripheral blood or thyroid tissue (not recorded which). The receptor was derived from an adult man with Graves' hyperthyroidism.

CDR3 DNA: TGCGCCAGCAGCTTGGGTCTCGCCGCCGGGACTAGCGGGGGGGTCCGGACCTACGAGCAGTACTTC. Translation gives CASSLGLAAGTSGGVRTYEQYF. The genes are TRBV5-1 and TRBJ2-7, with 16 nucleotides matching TRBD2. Germline values: CDR1 SGHRS, CDR2 YFSETQ. V shed 0 bases and J 2 bases; nucleotides not matched to a gene: 17. The CDR3 runs to 22 residues.